Shown below are 9 T cell receptor beta chains from a single sample sequenced in a study of blood T cell repertoires in COVID-19. The table came from immunoSEQ multiplex PCR; TCRdb's copy has only in-frame clones and leaves some out. This table holds about 100,000 clones, roughly 80% found once. Input material: peripheral blood. The receptor set was obtained from a man aged 50-59 years with active or convalescent COVID-19.

This chain uses TRBV7-2 with TRBJ2-1, with D possibly being TRBD2 (6 bases). The CDR3 runs to 17 residues. Deletions cut 2 bases from V and 7 bases from J, with 21 bases between. CDR1 and CDR2 (germline): SGHTA, FQGNSA. In nucleotides, the CDR3 is TGTGCCAGCAGCTTAAGGAAACACCCTGGACTAAGGAATGAGCAGTTCTTC. This encodes CASSLRKHPGLRNEQFF.

This chain uses TRBV9 with TRBJ1-2, with a weak D call TRBD1 (5 bases). CDR1 is SGDLS, CDR2 YYNGEE, per germline. The CDR3 is made up of 15 amino acids. Trimming cost V 0 bases and J 3 bases, with 12 bases left between them. DNA for the CDR3: TGTGCCAGCAGCGTAGTTGCGGGGGGAGACTATGGCTACACCTTC. This sequence encodes CASSVVAGGDYGYTF.

The CDR3 sequence: CASSRQYQETQYF. The CDR3, as DNA: TGTGCCAGCTCACGGCAGTACCAAGAGACCCAGTACTTC. The chain has TRBV18 and TRBJ2-5; no clear D gene. Germline V gene data show CDR1 as KGHSH and CDR2 as LQKENI. CDR3 length equals 13 residues. V was clipped by 4 bases and J by 0 bases, with 6 bases between them.

This clone was counted between two and nine times. CDR3 DNA sequence: TGTGCCAGCAGTCCTACAGGGAGGGGTAACACCGGGGAGCTGTTTTTT. It translates to CASSPTGRGNTGELFF. The chain recombines TRBV7-9 with TRBJ2-2; D might be TRBD2 (7 bases). Germline values: CDR1 SEHNR, CDR2 FQNEAQ (reference sequence). Trimming shortened V by 6 bases and J by 2 bases, and 16 bases separated the two germline ends. The CDR3 totals 16 residues.

This clone is a singleton in its sample. This rearrangement joins TRBV7-6 to TRBJ2-3; D not certain. The V gene's germline CDR1 is SGHVS and CDR2 FNYEAQ. V shed 2 bases and J shed 8 bases, with 8 bases lying between them. This CDR3 has 12 amino acids. CDR3 DNA sequence: TGTGCCAGCAGCTTATTGAGTTCTACGCAGTATTTT. It yields the protein CASSLLSSTQYF. The complete variable domain, with remaining parts taken from reference TRBV7-6 and TRBJ2-3, reads GAGVSQSPRYKVTKRGQDVALRCDPISGHVSLYWYRQALGQGPEFLTYFNYEAQQDKSGLPNDRFSAERPEGSISTLTIQRTEQRDSAMYRCASSLLSSTQYFGPGTRLTVL.

This chain connects TRBV3-1 (or the pseudogene TRBV3-2) to TRBJ1-4, with D uncertain. Germline values: CDR1 LGHDT, CDR2 YNNKEL (reference sequence). The CDR3 covers 17 residues. The ends were cut back, 4 bases at V and 1 base at J, with 16 bases in the middle. Here the CDR3 reads CASSPPSEGLTNEKLFF. CDR3 nucleotides: TGTGCCAGCAGCCCCCCCTCCGAGGGCCTAACTAATGAAAAACTGTTTTTT.

V gene TRBV27 combines with J gene TRBJ1-2, with 8 bases matching TRBD1. Germline CDR1 and CDR2: MNHEY and SMNVEV (reference sequence). The V gene end was trimmed by 6 bases and the J gene end by 0 bases; junction bases not matched to a gene: 6. This CDR3 is built from 15 residues. The CDR3 DNA reads TGTGCCAGCAGCATGTGGGACAGGCCTAACTATGGCTACACCTTC. This codes for CASSMWDRPNYGYTF.

V and J are TRBV5-1 and TRBJ2-5; the D gene is possibly TRBD2 (5 bases). Germline assignment: CDR1 SGHRS and CDR2 YFSETQ. Trimming took off 4 bases at V and 2 bases at J, with 21 bases between the two ends. There are 17 residues in the CDR3. CDR3: CASSRTTSASGQETQYF. The CDR3 nucleotides are TGCGCCAGCAGCCGGACGACGTCCGCCAGCGGACAAGAGACCCAGTACTTC.

This rearrangement joins TRBV18 to TRBJ1-5, with 9 bases lining up with TRBD1. This CDR3 contains 15 residues. With 4 bases clipped from V and 4 bases from J, the junction kept 5 bases outside the gene matches. Germline CDR1 KGHSH, CDR2 LQKENI. CDR3 sequence: CASSRGTGSNQPQHF. The CDR3 region has the DNA TGTGCCAGCTCACGAGGGACAGGGTCAAATCAGCCCCAGCATTTT.